Listed here are 15 T cell receptor beta chains from one sample, sequenced in a study of shared clonotypes between healthy human individuals. Profiled with immunoSEQ multiplex PCR; TCRdb holds only in-frame clones, not every one. Here the sample spans some 2,500,000 clones, roughly 93% being singletons. Material: naive CD4+ T cells from PBMCs. Subset specified: CD45RA+ positively selected. The receptors here all came from a man aged 18 to 29 in good health. Some clones in this sample may be carry-over from other donors' samples.

The chain uses TRBV18 and TRBJ2-3; 9 bases are a match to TRBD1. Per germline, CDR1 KGHSH and CDR2 LQKENI. V trimming: 3 bases; J trimming: 4 bases; junction bases outside the gene matches: 14. The CDR3 totals 18 residues. CDR3 region: CASSPLAGQGSGPDTQYF. The DNA of the CDR3 is TGTGCCAGCTCACCGCTGGCCGGACAGGGGTCAGGTCCAGATACGCAGTATTTT.

The chain has TRBV7-8 and TRBJ1-2; D perhaps matches TRBD1 (6 bases). Trimming shortened V by 0 bases and J by 6 bases, and 20 bases separated the two germline ends. CDR1 and CDR2 (germline): SGHVS, FQNEAQ. CDR3 length: 17 amino acids. The CDR3: CASSLAPRGAYGDGYTF. The CDR3 coding sequence is TGTGCCAGCAGCTTAGCCCCTCGGGGGGCGTATGGGGATGGCTACACCTTC. Full variable domain (remainder filled in from reference TRBV7-8 and TRBJ1-2): GAGVSQSPRYKVAKRGQDVALRCDPISGHVSLFWYQQALGQGPEFLTYFQNEAQLDKSGLPSDRFFAERPEGSVSTLKIQRTQQEDSAVYLCASSLAPRGAYGDGYTFGSGTRLTVV.

This chain links TRBV29-1 with TRBJ1-1; 7 bases match TRBD1. The germline V gene encodes CDR1 SQVTM and CDR2 ANQGSEA. V lost 6 bases, J lost 4 bases, and 17 bases stayed unmatched. The CDR3 consists of 16 residues. The CDR3 here is CSVRPEGATGATEAFF. The CDR3 DNA reads TGCAGCGTCCGACCTGAGGGGGCAACAGGGGCCACTGAAGCTTTCTTT. Using reference TRBV29-1 and TRBJ1-1 for the parts outside the CDR3, the full variable domain is SAVISQKPSRDICQRGTSLTIQCQVDSQVTMMFWYRQQPGQSLTLIATANQGSEATYESGFVIDKFPISRPNLTFSTLTVSNMSPEDSSIYLCSVRPEGATGATEAFFGQGTRLTVV.

The chain's CDR3 is CASSVYSSYNEQFF. CDR3 sequence (DNA): TGTGCCAGCAGTGTGTACAGCTCCTACAATGAGCAGTTCTTC. V usage is TRBV6-1 and J usage is TRBJ2-1; D is unclear. The germline V gene has CDR1 MNHNS and CDR2 SASEGT. The ends were cut back, 4 bases at V and 0 bases at J, with 7 bases in the middle. This CDR3 comprises 14 residues.

This sequence joins TRBV18 and TRBJ2-5; 11 bases align to TRBD1. Trimming took 2 bases from V and 3 from J; bases not matched to a gene: 2. The V gene's germline CDR1 is KGHSH and CDR2 LQKENI. This CDR3 is 15 amino acids long. Written as DNA, the CDR3 is TGTGCCAGCTCACCAGGGACAGGGGGGGAAGAGACCCAGTACTTC. This encodes CASSPGTGGEETQYF.

V usage is TRBV27 and J usage is TRBJ2-7; unclear D gene. Germline CDR1 reads MNHEY; CDR2 reads SMNVEV (reference sequence). The CDR3 sequence is 16 residues long. Trimming cost V 0 bases and J 3 bases, with 15 bases left between them. The CDR3 loop reads CASSLSSRDNNYEQYF. The CDR3 DNA reads TGTGCCAGCAGTTTATCGTCCCGAGACAACAACTACGAGCAGTACTTC.

This chain uses TRBV18 with TRBJ1-3, with TRBD1 as a possible D gene (6 bases). CDR3 length equals 16 residues. V gave up 4 bases and J gave up 0 bases, with 13 bases separating them. In germline, CDR1 is KGHSH, CDR2 LQKENI. CDR3 residues: CASSQSGGGSGNTIYF. The CDR3 DNA reads as TGTGCCAGCTCACAGTCCGGAGGGGGCTCTGGAAACACCATATATTTT.

About this clone itself: Other DNA sequences in the sample encode the same CDR3. V is TRBV5-1 and J is TRBJ2-7; 10 nucleotides line up with TRBD1. The trim removed 4 bases at V and 2 bases at J, leaving 6 bases unmatched. In germline, CDR1 is SGHRS, CDR2 YFSETQ. The CDR3 length is 15 residues. The CDR3 nucleotides are TGCGCCAGCAGCCGCGGGACAGGGGAGACCTACGAGCAGTACTTC. It specifies CASSRGTGETYEQYF.

In regard to this clone: This same CDR3 is encoded by further DNA sequences in the sample. CDR3 residues: CASSPDRYEQYF. The CDR3 nucleotides are TGTGCCAGCAGTCCGGACAGATACGAGCAGTACTTC. This sequence joins TRBV6-5 and TRBJ2-7; D may be TRBD1 (6 bases). V lost 5 bases, J lost 4 bases, and 9 bases lay in between. The CDR3 length is 12 residues. Per germline, CDR1 MNHEY and CDR2 SVGAGI.

This rearrangement joins TRBV18 to TRBJ2-3; D not certain. This CDR3 has 15 residues. Germline V lookup: CDR1 KGHSH, CDR2 LQKENI. V was shortened by 6 bases and J by 0 bases, with 13 bases between the two germline ends. CDR3 coding DNA: TGTGCCAGCTCCCGGTACAGAGGAAGCACAGATACGCAGTATTTT. Protein: CASSRYRGSTDTQYF.

This chain uses TRBV6-5 with TRBJ2-5, with TRBD2 as a possible D gene (6 bases). Matching the DNA end better, TRBJ2-7 makes the J call doubtful. The CDR3 has 14 amino acids. From germline, CDR1 is MNHEY and CDR2 SVGAGI. The CDR3 region has the DNA TGTGCCAGCAGGACTAGAACATCCGAGCGCGAGCAGTACTTC. Protein: CASRTRTSEREQYF.

The chain carries TRBV2 and TRBJ1-1; D might be TRBD1 (6 bases). There are 14 residues in the CDR3. Between the trimmed V and J ends, which lost 7 bases and 3 bases, there was a span of 15 bases. Germline V CDR1 and CDR2: SNHLY, FYNNEI. The CDR3 coding sequence is TGTGCCAGCACCATGCAGGGGAGTTACACTGAAGCTTTCTTT. This sequence encodes CASTMQGSYTEAFF.

This clone is a singleton in its sample. This sample includes further DNA sequences coding for the same CDR3. The chain is built from TRBV13 and TRBJ2-3; D gene unclear. The CDR3 covers 13 residues. Looked up from germline, CDR1 is PRHDT and CDR2 is FYEKMQ (reference sequence). V was trimmed by 4 bases and J by 0 bases, leaving 5 bases between them. CDR3 protein: CASSSTSTDTQYF. CDR3 DNA sequence: TGTGCCAGCAGCTCCACAAGCACAGATACGCAGTATTTT. Full variable domain (missing parts from reference TRBV13 and TRBJ2-3): AAGVIQSPRHLIKEKRETATLKCYPIPRHDTVYWYQQGPGQDPQFLISFYEKMQSDKGSIPDRFSAQQFSDYHSELNMSSLELGDSALYFCASSSTSTDTQYFGPGTRLTVL.

The gene calls are TRBV19 and TRBJ1-5, with 9 bases matching TRBD1. The CDR3 extends over 15 amino acids. Germline CDR1 reads LNHDA; CDR2 reads SQIVND (reference sequence). V lost 5 bases and J lost 6; bases outside the gene matches: 8. CDR3 in amino acids: CASSLTGTGLQPQHF. Written as DNA, the CDR3 is TGTGCCAGTAGTTTAACCGGGACAGGGCTTCAGCCCCAGCATTTT.

This sequence joins TRBV19 and TRBJ1-2; D is possibly TRBD1 (5 bases). The V gene's germline CDR1 is LNHDA and CDR2 SQIVND (reference sequence). This CDR3 region has 15 residues. V lost 6 bases and J lost 6, with 20 bases in between. In nucleotides, the CDR3 is TGTGCCAGTAGCCCAGGGACGGGCTCTAGGGATGGCTACACCTTC. Protein: CASSPGTGSRDGYTF. The full variable domain, with the rest looked up from reference TRBV19 and TRBJ1-2, is DGGITQSPKYLFRKEGQNVTLSCEQNLNHDAMYWYRQDPGQGLRLIYYSQIVNDFQKGDIAEGYSVSREKKESFPLTVTSAQKNPTAFYLCASSPGTGSRDGYTFGSGTRLTVV.